This paragraph covers one T cell receptor (beta chain) sequence. Its antigen is not known. Sequencing was performed with immunoSEQ multiplex PCR; in TCRdb, only in-frame clones are kept and a portion is missing. The table lists 72,000 or so clones, just over 85% of them singletons, with approximately 0.92% in the top ten. These data are taken from a study of OX40 agonist ivuxolimab in advanced cancers. As for the study in general: Dose-escalation patients had hepatocellular carcinoma, melanoma, renal cell or head and neck cancer.

Trimming shortened V by 5 bases and J by 4 bases, and 15 bases separated the two germline ends. Germline loops: CDR1 MNHEY, CDR2 SMNVEV (reference sequence). This CDR3 spans 15 amino acids. Study findings and constraints: In the 0.1-3.0 mg/kg groups, partial responders showed among the lowest expansion.

The sample in question was CD4+ or CD8+ T cells sorted from blood, obtained in a trial of the OX40 agonist ivuxolimab. The genes are TRBV27 and TRBJ1-3; the D gene is possibly TRBD1 (6 bases). The sequence came from an adult with an advanced solid tumor such as melanoma, head and neck, liver or kidney cancer. CDR3 sequence reads: CASSRGTLAGNTIYF. CDR3 in DNA: TGTGCCAGCAGTAGAGGGACACTTGCAGGAAACACCATATATTTT.